This T cell receptor (beta chain) was retrieved from a study of lymphopenia after photon versus proton radiotherapy. Points from the study as a whole: Photon-treated patients lost naive T cells and TCR diversity; proton-treated stayed stable. After lymphocyte nadir, photon-treated repertoires showed oligoclonal expansion, especially CD8+ Temra. Authors raise, but do not show, better survival with proton therapy. Post-nadir TCR diversity decline inversely tracked overall survival among those who died.

Sequencing was performed with immunoSEQ multiplex PCR; in TCRdb, only in-frame clones are kept and a portion is missing. This table has some 28,000 clones, approximately 85% appearing once. Only a few counts were recorded for this clone. Its antigen is still unknown. Germline V gene data show CDR1 as SGHTA and CDR2 as FQGTGA. The CDR3 loop spans 13 amino acids. Deletions cut 1 base from V and 6 bases from J, with 7 bases between. The TCR comes from a man in his fifties with gastric cancer. The sequences come from peripheral blood, collected from a patient treated with photon-based radiotherapy. This chain links TRBV7-3 with TRBJ1-5; no definite D call. The CDR3 spells CASSLKAGQPQHF. For the CDR3, the DNA is TGTGCCAGCAGCTTAAAGGCAGGTCAGCCCCAGCATTTT.